Listed below are T cell receptor beta chains from one sample, sequenced in a study of T cell responses to AZD1222 COVID-19 vaccine. The method was immunoSEQ multiplex PCR; TCRdb's version includes in-frame clones alone and lacks a portion of them. There are under 300,000 clones in the sample; 85% to 95% occur only once, and approximately 0.52% lies in the top ten. The sample consisted of peripheral blood, taken on day 0 of AZD1222 vaccination. These receptors came from an adult in good health. The CDR3 runs from the conserved cysteine through the conserved F or W. Fields, in order: clone size, D gene, J gene, V gene, CDR3 DNA, CDR3 protein. D genes are given only for firm matches. Clone size is stated in some rows and not others, as once, few, many or a class when expanded.

>.|.|TRBJ2-5|TRBV5-8
TGTGCCAGCAAGAGCCTTACGGGAGTGGAGACCCAGTACTTC
CASKSLTGVETQYF
>.|TRBD1|TRBJ1-2|TRBV7-2
TGTGCCAGCAGCTCCGGACAGGCGGTATTCTATGGCTACACCTTC
CASSSGQAVFYGYTF
>.|.|TRBJ1-5|TRBV15
TGTGCCACCAAACAGGCGAGCAATCAGCCCCAGCATTTT
CATKQASNQPQHF
>.|.|TRBJ1-1|TRBV4-1
TGCGCCAGCAGCCGGTTCCCAGGGCAGGAGGGTGAAGCTTTCTTT
CASSRFPGQEGEAFF
>.|.|TRBJ2-5|TRBV19
TGTGCCAGTAGTATGGGGCGCGAGACCCAGTACTTC
CASSMGRETQYF
>.|.|TRBJ1-4|TRBV7-9
TGTGCCAGCAGCCCGGGCCCGAGGGATGCAAAACTGTTTTTT
CASSPGPRDAKLFF
>once|.|TRBJ2-3|TRBV30
TGTGCCTGGAGTGTTGTGGGGATCGCAGATACGCAGTATTTT
CAWSVVGIADTQYF
>.|TRBD1|TRBJ1-5|TRBV14
TGTGCCAGCAGCCGGACAGGGGGAGGACAGCCCCAGCATTTT
CASSRTGGGQPQHF
>.|.|TRBJ2-7|TRBV9
TGTGCCAGCAGCGCGGGACTCGACTCCTACGAGCAGTACTTC
CASSAGLDSYEQYF
>.|TRBD1|TRBJ2-7|TRBV28
TGTGCCAGCAGGGGACAGGGGTCCGTCCGCGAGCAGTACTTC
CASRGQGSVREQYF
>.|.|TRBJ1-2|TRBV27
TGTGCCAGCAGCGCGGACAGTGGCCTGAACTATGGCTACACCTTC
CASSADSGLNYGYTF
>.|.|TRBJ1-1|TRBV2
TGTGCCAGCAGTTCAGGGTTGTCTTGGGGGAACACTGAAGCTTTCTTT
CASSSGLSWGNTEAFF
>.|TRBD1|TRBJ1-1|TRBV7-2
TGTGCCAGCAGACAGGGGGCAGTGGGAGAAGCTTTCTTT
CASRQGAVGEAFF
>once|TRBD1|TRBJ1-1|TRBV6-5
TGTGCCAGCAGTCCAGGGACAGCGAACACTGAAGCTTTCTTT
CASSPGTANTEAFF
>.|.|TRBJ1-5|TRBV19
TGTGCCAGTAGTATATGGCAGTCGAATAGCAATCAGCCCCAGCATTTT
CASSIWQSNSNQPQHF
>.|.|TRBJ1-3|TRBV4-1
TGCGCCAGCAGCCAACTGTATGGGATCTCTGGAAACACCATATATTTT
CASSQLYGISGNTIYF
>once|.|TRBJ2-1|TRBV5-4
TGTGCCAGCAGTTCCTCCGGGACTCCCTCCTACAATGAGCAGTTCTTC
CASSSSGTPSYNEQFF
>.|.|TRBJ1-2|TRBV29-1
TGCAGCGTTGAAGTCGTTGGGAGACAGTATGGCTACACCTTC
CSVEVVGRQYGYTF
>.|.|TRBJ2-5|TRBV3-1/TRBV3-2
TGTGCCAGCAGCCAATGGGCCTCCGAAGAGACCCAGTACTTC
CASSQWASEETQYF
>once|TRBD1|TRBJ1-5|TRBV28
TGTGCCAGCAGTTTTACGGGACAGCCCCGCTTTTTTTTCCCCCAGCATTTT
CASSFTGQPRFFFPQHF
>.|.|TRBJ1-5|TRBV28
TGTGCCACCATTCTTTCGTCCACAATGACCCAGCATTTT
CATILSSTMTQHF
>.|.|TRBJ1-1|TRBV6-4
TGTGCCAGCAGACAGGGTACCGGATACACTGAAGCTTTCTTT
CASRQGTGYTEAFF
>.|TRBD1|TRBJ2-1|TRBV5-1
TGCGCCAGCAGCTCCACAGGGGCCAGCTCCTACAATGAGCAGTTCTTC
CASSSTGASSYNEQFF
>.|.|TRBJ2-2|TRBV2
TGTGCCTCAGCAAGGCAGGTTCTGAACAGGGGGGAGCTGTTTTTT
CASARQVLNRGELFF
>.|.|TRBJ2-1|TRBV5-6
TGTGCCAGCAGCCTACAGGGCCTGGGGCAGTTCTTC
CASSLQGLGQFF
>.|.|TRBJ1-2|TRBV6-5
TGTGCCAGCAAGGTCGCAGAGGGGGGCTACACCTTC
CASKVAEGGYTF
>.|.|TRBJ2-7|TRBV28
TGTGCCAGCAGTCCTACAGCCCACCTACCCGTTCGGTACTTC
CASSPTAHLPVRYF
>.|.|TRBJ2-7|TRBV24-1
TGTGCCACCAGTGGAGGCTTTGGCTCCTACGAGCAGTACTTC
CATSGGFGSYEQYF
>.|.|TRBJ2-1|TRBV9
TGTGCCAGCAGCGTGGAACCAAGGGGCCCGCAGTTCTTC
CASSVEPRGPQFF
>.|TRBD1|TRBJ1-1|TRBV3-1/TRBV3-2
TGTGCCAGCAGCCAGATACAGGGGGCGCAAACTGAAGCTTTCTTT
CASSQIQGAQTEAFF
>.|.|TRBJ2-2|TRBV27
TGTGCCAGCAGTTCCCGGAGGGCCGGGGAGCTGTTTTTT
CASSSRRAGELFF
>.|.|TRBJ1-5|TRBV30
TGTGCCTGGAGTGGCGTAGATCAGCCCCAGCATTTT
CAWSGVDQPQHF
>few|.|TRBJ1-3|TRBV2
TGTGCCAGCACGTGGACAGCTGGAAACACCATATATTTT
CASTWTAGNTIYF
>.|.|TRBJ1-3|TRBV7-9
TGTGCCAGCAGCTCCTCCCGGCACAGGATCGGAAACACCATATATTTT
CASSSSRHRIGNTIYF
>few|.|TRBJ1-1|TRBV7-2
TGTGCCAGCAGCCAGGGTCCAGGAGGGTACACTGAAGCTTTCTTT
CASSQGPGGYTEAFF
>.|.|TRBJ2-2|TRBV29-1
TGCAGCGTGGGGGAACCGGACGGGGAGCTGTTTTTT
CSVGEPDGELFF
>.|.|TRBJ2-7|TRBV28
TGTGCCAGCAGTTTTAACAGAGCCTACGAGCAGTACTTC
CASSFNRAYEQYF
>.|TRBD2|TRBJ2-1|TRBV3-1/TRBV3-2
TGTGCCAGCAGCCAAGTGCGGAGGCTAGCGGGACTAAACAATGAGCAGTTCTTC
CASSQVRRLAGLNNEQFF
>.|TRBD2|TRBJ2-5|TRBV5-1
TGCGCCAGCAGCGAGGGACTAGCGTTGCAAGAGACCCAGTACTTC
CASSEGLALQETQYF
>.|.|TRBJ2-1|TRBV29-1
TGCAGCGTTGAGCAAGGGAGGAATGAGCAGTTCTTC
CSVEQGRNEQFF
>.|.|TRBJ2-5|TRBV7-9
TGTGCCAGCAGCCCCCATCCCCTCGGGATCGTGAAGACCCAGTACTTC
CASSPHPLGIVKTQYF
>.|TRBD1|TRBJ2-1|TRBV12-3/TRBV12-4
TGTGCCAGCAGTTTATCCCCGGGACAGGGGTTCTTC
CASSLSPGQGFF
>.|.|TRBJ1-6|TRBV25-1
TGTGCCAGCAGTGAACTGTCCTATTCACCCCTCCACTTT
CASSELSYSPLHF
>.|.|TRBJ1-2|TRBV2
TGTGCCAGCAGTCCCCCCGGGAACGGCTACACCTTC
CASSPPGNGYTF
>.|.|TRBJ2-1|TRBV7-8
TGTGCCAGCAGCCAGCGGTACAGTAGCTCCTACAATGAGCAGTTCTTC
CASSQRYSSSYNEQFF
>.|TRBD1|TRBJ2-7|TRBV28
TGTGCCAGCAGTTACAGGACAGGGGATGAGTACTTC
CASSYRTGDEYF
>.|.|TRBJ1-2|TRBV2
TGTGCCAGCAAGACTGGGTATGGCTACACCTTC
CASKTGYGYTF
>.|.|TRBJ2-7|TRBV11-2
TGTGCCAGCAGTCCCACCCCCGACTTGGGCGAGCAGTACTTC
CASSPTPDLGEQYF
>.|.|TRBJ2-7|TRBV7-9
TGTGCCAGCAGCCCGACCAGATCGCGGCAGTACTTC
CASSPTRSRQYF
>.|.|TRBJ1-2|TRBV6-5
TGTGCCAGCAGTCCTGGGGGGAACTATGGCTACACCTTC
CASSPGGNYGYTF
>.|TRBD2|TRBJ2-7|TRBV10-1
TGCGCCAACAGTTCAGGACTAGCGGGGGCTCGGGGCTACGAGCAGTACTTC
CANSSGLAGARGYEQYF
>.|.|TRBJ2-7|TRBV5-4
TGTGCCAGCAGCTTAGTAGGAGGCTTGGGCGAGCAGTACTTC
CASSLVGGLGEQYF
>.|.|TRBJ1-1|TRBV13
TGTGCCAGCAGCGACGCGGCGGGGAGAACTGAAGCTTTCTTT
CASSDAAGRTEAFF
>.|.|TRBJ1-6|TRBV28
TGTGCCAGCAGTTTATTAACCTACGATAATTCACCCCTCCACTTT
CASSLLTYDNSPLHF
>.|TRBD2|TRBJ2-6|TRBV27
TGTGCCAGCAGTCCCACAATGGCGGGAGGTGGCGGGGCCAACGTCCTGACTTTC
CASSPTMAGGGGANVLTF
>.|.|TRBJ1-3|TRBV6-2/TRBV6-3
TGTGCCAGCAGACCTACAGGGAGCTCTGGAAACACCATATATTTT
CASRPTGSSGNTIYF
>.|.|TRBJ1-6|TRBV2
TGTGCCAGCAGTGAACTTTCAGGGGTCGGTAATTCACCCCTCCACTTT
CASSELSGVGNSPLHF
>.|.|TRBJ2-7|TRBV7-9
TGTGCCAGCAGCCTACAGGGGGGGACCCCCTACGAGCAGTACTTC
CASSLQGGTPYEQYF
>.|.|TRBJ2-7|TRBV7-3
TGTGCCAGCAGCCCCCAGCACGAGCAGTACTTC
CASSPQHEQYF
>.|.|TRBJ2-2|TRBV5-4
TGTGCCAGCAGCTTCCCCGGGGGCACCGGGGAGCTGTTTTTT
CASSFPGGTGELFF